Only one count was recorded for the clone carrying this T cell receptor beta chain. Its antigen is undetermined. This sample is drawn from a study of T cells in narcolepsy. Profiling relied on immunoSEQ multiplex PCR, and the TCRdb table lists in-frame clones only, not all of them. The sample lists 6,500 to 10,000 clones, about 61% occurring once. Germline assignment: CDR1 SGDLS and CDR2 YYNGEE. V was trimmed by 4 bases and J by 0 bases, leaving 10 bases between them. This CDR3 is 15 amino acids long. Whole-study results and caveats: Comparing one patient's CSF and blood CD4+ clonotypes highlighted HCRT- and TRIB2-specific autoreactive clonotypes.

This receptor was obtained from a human donor with narcolepsy. Sequenced material: CD45RA- memory CD8+ T cells from PBMCs. V is TRBV9 and J is TRBJ1-4; a possible D gene is TRBD1 (6 bases). The CDR3 loop reads CASSPGEATNEKLFF. CDR3 DNA sequence: TGTGCCAGCAGCCCAGGGGAGGCAACTAATGAAAAACTGTTTTTT.